This T cell receptor beta chain was retrieved from a study of blood T cell repertoires in COVID-19. Whole-study context: Whether acute or convalescent, the COVID-19 samples came from the United States, Italy and Spain. T cells, B-cell-depleted T cells, or PBMCs supplied cDNA or gDNA.

Data came from immunoSEQ multiplex PCR; TCRdb stores just in-frame clones and leaves some out. The sample lists roughly 40,000 clones, approximately 85% occurring once. The count of this clone is one. With V trimmed by 2 bases and J by 4 bases, 6 bases remained unmatched. Germline V gives CDR1 WNHNN, CDR2 SYGVQD (reference sequence). The CDR3 is made up of 15 amino acids. V is TRBV10-1 and J is TRBJ2-5, with 8 bases aligning to TRBD2. This TCR was recovered from a human donor in a cohort sampled during active COVID-19. Sequenced sample: peripheral blood. The CDR3 bases are TGCGCCAGCAGTGAGAGGCGGGGGGTAGGAGAGACCCAGTACTTC. It specifies CASSERRGVGETQYF.